Below, 28 T cell receptor beta chains from the same sample are listed, as sequenced in a study of cytomegalovirus exposure and HLA in healthy donors. 60 Vbeta and 13 Jbeta primers were used in PCR. Only in-frame clones appear in the TCRdb table, and some are missing; sequencing was by immunoSEQ multiplex PCR. The sample lists approximately 170,000 clones; under 90% were seen once. Sequenced: PBMCs. Receptors were obtained from a male donor in good health and CMV-seronegative.

This chain joins TRBV2 and TRBJ1-6; 8 bases are a match to TRBD1. Germline V gene sequence: CDR1 SNHLY, CDR2 FYNNEI. The J segment lost 7 bases and the V segment lost 8 bases, leaving 4 bases of the junction unmatched. CDR3 length: 13 residues. Written as DNA, the CDR3 is TGTGCCAGCCACAGGGACAGGAATTCACCCCTCCACTTT. It translates to CASHRDRNSPLHF.

This chain uses TRBV27 with TRBJ1-5, with TRBD1 identical over 8 bases. The CDR3 extends over 14 amino acids. The V and J ends lost 6 bases and 5 bases, in that order; junction bases with no gene match: 6. Per the germline V gene, CDR1 is MNHEY and CDR2 is SMNVEV (reference sequence). CDR3 residues: CASSRQGFDQPQHF. The CDR3, as DNA: TGTGCCAGCAGCCGACAGGGGTTCGATCAGCCCCAGCATTTT.

The chain is built from TRBV28 and TRBJ2-7; 8 nucleotides match TRBD1. V shed 5 bases and J 1 base; nucleotides not matched to a gene: 1. The CDR3 covers 13 residues. Germline loops: CDR1 MDHEN, CDR2 SYDVKM. The CDR3 DNA sequence: TGTGCCAGCAGTCACAGGGGGTCCTACGAGCAGTACTTC. Translation gives CASSHRGSYEQYF.

The V and J genes are TRBV5-1 and TRBJ1-2; 8 nucleotides agree with TRBD1. The V segment lost 4 bases and the J segment 1 base; nucleotides outside the gene matches: 6. Germline V gene data show CDR1 as SGHRS and CDR2 as YFSETQ. The CDR3 extends over 15 amino acids. As DNA, the CDR3 is TGCGCCAGCAGCGAAGGGACAGGTGTTAACTATGGCTACACCTTC. The encoded protein is CASSEGTGVNYGYTF. Filled out from reference TRBV5-1 and TRBJ1-2, the complete variable domain reads KAGVTQTPRYLIKTRGQQVTLSCSPISGHRSVSWYQQTPGQGLQFLFEYFSETQRNKGNFPGRFSGRQFSNSRSEMNVSTLELGDSALYLCASSEGTGVNYGYTFGSGTRLTVV.

The chain links TRBV5-1 to TRBJ2-1, with 7 bases matching TRBD1. With V trimmed by 1 base and J by 9 bases, 7 bases remained unmatched. The CDR3 sequence is 14 residues long. Germline-derived CDR1 and CDR2 are SGHRS and YFSETQ. The CDR3 loop reads CASSLTRQGREQFF. CDR3 DNA sequence: TGCGCCAGCAGCTTGACAAGACAGGGCCGTGAGCAGTTCTTC.

This chain connects TRBV10-3 to TRBJ2-5; 7 bases align to TRBD1. Trimming removed 5 bases from V and 2 bases from J; junction bases left unmatched: 8. Germline CDR1 is ENHRY and CDR2 is SYGVKD. The CDR3 extends over 15 amino acids. CDR3 sequence: CAISRLGQTQETQYF. The CDR3 DNA reads as TGTGCCATCAGTAGGCTGGGACAGACACAAGAGACCCAGTACTTC.

The CDR3 loop reads CASSLAPGVGQPQHF. The CDR3 DNA follows: TGTGCCAGCAGCTTAGCTCCAGGGGTGGGCCAGCCCCAGCATTTT. The rearrangement links TRBV7-2 to TRBJ1-5; perhaps TRBD1 as D (6 bases). The CDR3 extends over 15 amino acids. Trimming removed 0 bases from V and 7 bases from J, with 13 bases in between. Germline V CDR1 and CDR2: SGHTA, FQGNSA.

In its sample, this clone was seen a few times. The rearrangement joins TRBV7-9 to TRBJ1-1; TRBD1 agrees at 7 bases. Germline V gene sequence: CDR1 SEHNR, CDR2 FQNEAQ (reference sequence). V lost 3 bases to trimming and J lost 0 bases; unmatched junction nucleotides: 4. CDR3 length equals 15 residues. Written as DNA, the CDR3 is TGTGCCAGCAGCTTCAGGGGGGTTGTGAACACTGAAGCTTTCTTT. Translating gives CASSFRGVVNTEAFF.

The genes are TRBV6-6 and TRBJ2-7; D gene uncertain. This CDR3 region has 13 residues. Germline V gene sequence: CDR1 MNHNY, CDR2 SVGAGI (reference sequence). The V end was cut by 6 bases, the J end by 7 bases, with 16 bases between. The CDR3 nucleotides read TGTGCCAGCAGCTATCAGGCCCCCCGGGAGCAGTACTTC. It encodes CASSYQAPREQYF.

About this clone itself: One junction end does not reproduce the germline sequence, and a read error may be involved. The V call is TRBV7-9, the J call TRBJ1-4, with 9 bases that match TRBD1. The germline CDR1 and CDR2 sequences are SEHNR and FQNEAQ (reference sequence). The CDR3 loop spans 15 amino acids. CDR3 protein: CSSSPGQGNGEKLFF. The CDR3 region has the DNA TGTTCCAGCAGCCCAGGACAGGGGAACGGAGAAAAACTGTTTTTT.

This clone has a single count. This chain joins TRBV7-6 and TRBJ1-3; D gene unclear. V was shortened by 4 bases and J by 0 bases, with 4 bases between the two germline ends. The CDR3 consists of 13 residues. Germline V lookup: CDR1 SGHVS, CDR2 FNYEAQ. The chain's CDR3 is CASSSLSGNTIYF. CDR3 DNA: TGTGCCAGCAGCTCCCTCTCTGGAAACACCATATATTTT.

This clone showed up just once. The chain recombines TRBV7-2 with TRBJ2-5; 14 bases match TRBD2. The CDR3 is 19 amino acids. The germline CDR1 and CDR2 sequences are SGHTA and FQGNSA. Unmatched junction bases numbered 15, after V lost 4 bases and J lost 5 bases. The CDR3 DNA reads as TGTGCCAGCAGCTCGAAAAGGGGACTAGCGGGGGCGGATTGGGAGACCCAGTACTTC. Protein sequence: CASSSKRGLAGADWETQYF. Based on the CDR3 plus reference TRBV7-2 and TRBJ2-5, the full variable domain is GAGVSQSPSNKVTEKGKDVELRCDPISGHTALYWYRQSLGQGLEFLIYFQGNSAPDKSGLPSDRFSAERTGGSVSTLTIQRTQQEDSAVYLCASSSKRGLAGADWETQYFGPGTRLLVL.

V gene TRBV19 combines with J gene TRBJ2-5, with 7 positions matching TRBD1. Germline loops: CDR1 LNHDA, CDR2 SQIVND (reference sequence). Trimming took 5 bases from V and 5 from J; bases not matched to a gene: 5. This CDR3 contains 13 residues. CDR3 DNA sequence: TGTGCCAGTAGTTACCTAGGGGGCGAGACCCAGTACTTC. Its protein product is CASSYLGGETQYF.

The chain combines TRBV29-1 with TRBJ2-4; D gene uncertain. The CDR3 has 11 residues. V shed 0 bases and J shed 8 bases, with 5 bases lying between them. CDR1 is SQVTM, CDR2 ANQGSEA, per germline. CDR3 nucleotide sequence: TGCAGCGTTGAAGATCTTTACATTCAGTACTTC. This translates into CSVEDLYIQYF. Based on the CDR3 plus reference TRBV29-1 and TRBJ2-4, the full variable domain is SAVISQKPSRDICQRGTSLTIQCQVDSQVTMMFWYRQQPGQSLTLIATANQGSEATYESGFVIDKFPISRPNLTFSTLTVSNMSPEDSSIYLCSVEDLYIQYFGAGTRLSVL.

This chain connects TRBV18 to TRBJ1-4, with a weak D call TRBD1 (5 bases). The germline V and J ends were trimmed by 1 base and 3 bases, with 15 bases remaining between them. Germline values: CDR1 KGHSH, CDR2 LQKENI. The CDR3 covers 17 residues. The DNA of the CDR3 is TGTGCCAGCTCACCACAACGACAGACATATCCTAATGAAAAACTGTTTTTT. Its translation: CASSPQRQTYPNEKLFF.

The V call is TRBV11-2, the J call TRBJ1-1; D is possibly TRBD1 (5 bases). The CDR3 has 16 amino acids. Germline V CDR1 and CDR2: SGHAT, FQNNGV. V shed 2 bases and J shed 4 bases, with 17 bases lying between them. CDR3 sequence reads: CASSLLQDNYGTEAFF. In DNA, the CDR3 is TGTGCCAGCAGCTTACTTCAGGACAATTACGGCACTGAAGCTTTCTTT.

This clone was observed a handful of times. The rearrangement links TRBV6-5 to TRBJ2-5; 9 bases fit TRBD1. The J call is uncertain, as TRBJ2-7 better fits the DNA end. This CDR3 is 16 amino acids long. Germline assignment: CDR1 MNHEY and CDR2 SVGAGI. CDR3 DNA sequence: TGTGCCAGCAGTTCTGGGACAGGGTGGACCTCCTACGAGCAGTACTTC. Translation: CASSSGTGWTSYEQYF.

This clone was counted a single time. The J gene is TRBJ1-5, the V gene TRBV7-4; 7 bases are shared with TRBD1. Germline values: CDR1 SGHVT, CDR2 SQSDAQ. The ends lost 5 bases at V and 7 bases at J; junction bases unmatched: 14. The CDR3 extends over 16 amino acids. This CDR3 is CASSPRQGCLEQPQHF. The DNA for the CDR3 is TGTGCCAGCAGCCCCCGACAGGGCTGTCTGGAGCAGCCCCAGCATTTT.

The chain links TRBV19 to TRBJ2-3; 8 bases map to TRBD2. The CDR3 is 15 residues long. V trimming: 5 bases; J trimming: 1 base; junction bases outside the gene matches: 5. Germline values: CDR1 LNHDA, CDR2 SQIVND (reference sequence). As DNA, the CDR3 is TGTGCCAGTAGTTTGGGAGCGGGGGGCACAGATACGCAGTATTTT. Translated, it gives CASSLGAGGTDTQYF.

As regards this clone: Other DNA sequences of this sample code for an identical CDR3. This chain links TRBV11-3 with TRBJ2-7; TRBD1 agrees at 11 bases. Germline values: CDR1 SGHNT, CDR2 YENEEA. V dropped 5 bases and J dropped 4; count of bases not matched to a gene: 4. The CDR3 covers 14 residues. CDR3 amino acids: CASSPRDRGYEQYF. Written as DNA, the CDR3 is TGTGCCAGCAGCCCCCGGGACAGGGGGTACGAGCAGTACTTC.

The chain carries TRBV9 and TRBJ2-3; the match to TRBD1 covers 8 bases. The V and J ends lost 1 base and 1 base, in that order; junction bases with no gene match: 5. CDR1 SGDLS and CDR2 YYNGEE come from the germline V gene. The CDR3 length is 16 residues. CDR3 bases: TGTGCCAGCAGCGTAACGACAGGGGACCGCACAGATACGCAGTATTTT. This encodes CASSVTTGDRTDTQYF.

The chain joins TRBV9 to TRBJ1-1; TRBD1 matches 9 bases. CDR1 and CDR2 from the germline V gene are SGDLS and YYNGEE. The CDR3 has 15 amino acids. V was clipped by 3 bases and J by 4 bases; unmatched bases: 7. CDR3 sequence (DNA): TGTGCCAGCAGCGCCACAGGGGGCGGGAGCACTGAAGCTTTCTTT. As protein: CASSATGGGSTEAFF.

The chain is built from TRBV28 and TRBJ2-7, with 8 bases fitting TRBD1. CDR1 and CDR2 from the germline V gene are MDHEN and SYDVKM. After removal of 5 bases from V and 4 bases from J, the junction contained 1 base not matched to a gene. CDR3 length: 12 residues. CDR3 protein: CASSGQGYEQYF. The CDR3 DNA reads as TGTGCCAGCAGTGGACAGGGTTACGAGCAGTACTTC.

This chain joins TRBV5-4 and TRBJ2-5, with 8 positions matching TRBD2. Germline V gene sequence: CDR1 SGHNT, CDR2 YYREEE (reference sequence). The CDR3 extends over 15 amino acids. V lost 3 bases to trimming and J lost 5 bases; unmatched junction nucleotides: 9. The chain's CDR3 is CASSSVLLAGETQYF. CDR3 sequence (DNA): TGTGCCAGCAGCTCGGTATTGCTAGCGGGTGAGACCCAGTACTTC.

V is TRBV10-3 and J is TRBJ1-1; 12 bases line up with TRBD1. The CDR3 length is 13 residues. The germline CDR1 and CDR2 sequences are ENHRY and SYGVKD. Trimming at V came to 10 bases and at J to 8 bases, leaving 8 bases not matched to a gene. The CDR3 is CATKPGQGAEAFF. CDR3 nucleotides: TGTGCCACCAAACCGGGACAGGGGGCAGAAGCTTTCTTT.

Comments on this clone: This sample also contains other DNA sequences that code for the same CDR3. The chain uses TRBV10-3 and TRBJ2-7; the match to TRBD2 covers 11 bases. The CDR3 spans 15 residues. Trimming cost V 6 bases and J 3 bases; bases outside gene matches: 7. CDR1 is ENHRY and CDR2 is SYGVKD in the germline V gene. For the CDR3, the DNA is TGTGCCATCAGCGAAACTAGCGGGAGTAGCTACGAGCAGTACTTC. It yields the protein CAISETSGSSYEQYF.

The chain links TRBV5-4 to TRBJ2-7; 7 nucleotides agree with TRBD1. The germline V gene has CDR1 SGHNT and CDR2 YYREEE (reference sequence). The CDR3 consists of 15 residues. The trim removed 4 bases at V and 6 bases at J, leaving 13 bases unmatched. The CDR3 DNA sequence: TGTGCCAGCAGCCTTCCGACAGGGATGCTCTCCGAGCAGTACTTC. Amino acid sequence: CASSLPTGMLSEQYF. The full variable domain, completed using reference TRBV5-4 and TRBJ2-7, is ETGVTQSPTHLIKTRGQQVTLRCSSQSGHNTVSWYQQALGQGPQFIFQYYREEENGRGNFPPRFSGLQFPNYSSELNVNALELDDSALYLCASSLPTGMLSEQYFGPGTRLTVT.

This chain connects TRBV7-3 to TRBJ1-5; D is uncertain. CDR1 SGHTA and CDR2 FQGTGA come from the germline V gene. The CDR3 contains 13 residues. V lost 2 bases, J lost 4 bases, and 6 bases lay in between. The CDR3, as DNA: TGTGCCAGCAGCTTAGGGCAGAATCAGCCCCAGCATTTT. It codes for CASSLGQNQPQHF. Together with reference TRBV7-3 and TRBJ1-5, the CDR3 gives the full variable domain: GAGVSQTPSNKVTEKGKYVELRCDPISGHTALYWYRQSLGQGPEFLIYFQGTGAADDSGLPNDRFFAVRPEGSVSTLKIQRTERGDSAVYLCASSLGQNQPQHFGDGTRLSIL.